These T cell receptor beta chains were read from a single sample in a study of cytomegalovirus exposure and HLA in healthy donors. Profiled with immunoSEQ multiplex PCR; TCRdb holds only in-frame clones, not every one. The top ten clones hold more than 3.5% of a sample with approximately 58,000 clones, about 80% of them seen once. Sequencing was carried out using PBMCs. These receptors originate from a man aged 25-45 years in good health and CMV-seronegative. The CDR3 runs from the conserved cysteine through the conserved F or W. D genes are given only for firm matches. Clone size, where shown, is once, few, many, or a class for clones that have expanded.

TRBJ2-2 TRBD1 TRBV6-4 NA 15 TGTGCCAGCAGTGTAGGGGGCCGTTCAACCGGGGAGCTGTTTTTT CASSVGGRSTGELFF
TRBJ2-2 TRBD2 TRBV5-4 NA 17 TGTGCCAGCAGCTCTAACTTAGCGGGAGTCTACACCGGGGAGCTGTTTTTT CASSSNLAGVYTGELFF
TRBJ1-5 NA TRBV7-9 NA 13 TGTGCCAGCAGCTTAGTTTCCGGTCAGGACCAGCATTTT CASSLVSGQDQHF
TRBJ1-1 NA TRBV6-5 few 13 TGTGCCAGCCGGGACACCAGGAACACTGAAGCTTTCTTT CASRDTRNTEAFF
TRBJ2-3 NA TRBV5-4 NA 16 TGTGCCAGCAGCCGCCCCGACCAGGGAGGTGGGGATACGCAGTATTTT CASSRPDQGGGDTQYF
TRBJ1-2 NA TRBV10-2 NA 14 TGCGCCAGCAGCCCAGGATCCACTCGCGATGGCTACACCTTC CASSPGSTRDGYTF
TRBJ2-2 NA TRBV7-2 NA 17 TGTGCCAGCAGCCAGGACACTAACCTCGCGAACACCGGGGAGCTGTTTTTT CASSQDTNLANTGELFF
TRBJ1-1 TRBD1 TRBV30 NA 13 TGTGCCTGGGCGGGACAGGGCTCCACTGAAGCTTTCTTT CAWAGQGSTEAFF
TRBJ2-1 TRBD2 TRBV25-1 NA 14 TGTGCCAGCAGTGTAGCGGGAGGCCGGGGTGAGCAGTTCTTC CASSVAGGRGEQFF
TRBJ2-2 TRBD1 TRBV9 NA 19 TGTGCCAGCAGCGTAGTGGGGACAGGGGGCTGGCTTGGCACCGGGGAGCTGTTTTTT CASSVVGTGGWLGTGELFF
TRBJ2-3 TRBD2 TRBV27 NA 15 TGTGCCAGCAGTTTAGTCGGGAGGGAGACAGATACGCAGTATTTT CASSLVGRETDTQYF
TRBJ2-2 TRBD2 TRBV4-1 NA 16 TGCGCCAGCAGCCCTCACTCCGGGACTACCTACGGGGAGCTGTTTTTT CASSPHSGTTYGELFF
TRBJ1-2 NA TRBV4-3 NA 14 TGCGCCAGCAGCCAAGAATCAGGGATGGGTGGCTACACCTTC CASSQESGMGGYTF
TRBJ2-7 TRBD1 TRBV30 few 16 TGTGCCTGGTCGGGACAGGGTATAATAGGCTCCTACGAGCAGTACTTC CAWSGQGIIGSYEQYF
TRBJ1-1 NA TRBV10-1 NA 13 TGCGCCAGCAGTGCTCAGGGGAACACTGAAGCTTTCTTT CASSAQGNTEAFF
TRBJ2-2 TRBD2 TRBV7-9 NA 18 TGTGCCAGCAGCACCCATCCGGGACTAGAGAGAGGCACCGGGGAGCTGTTTTTT CASSTHPGLERGTGELFF
TRBJ2-3 NA TRBV6-6 NA 15 TGTGCCAGCAGTTACTCCCGCGGGGGCACAGATACGCAGTATTTT CASSYSRGGTDTQYF
TRBJ1-2 NA TRBV9 NA 14 TGTGCCAGCAGCGTAGCTCCAGGGGAGTATGGCTACACCTTC CASSVAPGEYGYTF
TRBJ1-2 TRBD1 TRBV13 NA 16 TGTGCCAGCAGCTCCGGGACAGGGGGCGCAAACTATGGCTACACCTTC CASSSGTGGANYGYTF
TRBJ1-4 TRBD1 TRBV7-2 NA 14 TGTGCCAGCAGCTCAAGGGACAGGGGCGAAAAACTGTTTTTT CASSSRDRGEKLFF
TRBJ2-1 NA TRBV9 NA 15 TGTGCCAGCAGCGTATCCGTCCTAGCGAGCAATGAGCAGTTCTTC CASSVSVLASNEQFF
TRBJ2-7 NA TRBV7-2 NA 13 TGTGCCAGCAGCCCCGTGGCGGTCTACGAGCAGTACTTC CASSPVAVYEQYF
TRBJ2-7 NA TRBV21-1 NA 16 TGTGCCAGCAGCAAAGGGGGGGGTAGCCGCCCCTACGAGCAGTACTTC CASSKGGGSRPYEQYF
TRBJ1-2 NA TRBV6-8 NA 14 TGTGCCAGCAGTTACCCCGGACAGTCCTATGGCTACACCTTC CASSYPGQSYGYTF
TRBJ2-3 TRBD1 TRBV11-3 NA 15 TGTGCCAGCAGCCGGAGCCCGACAGGGTTAGATACGCAGTATTTT CASSRSPTGLDTQYF
TRBJ2-7 NA TRBV5-7 NA 16 TGTGCCAGCAGTTCCATGCCGGGACTGACAGCCTACGAGCAGTACTTC CASSSMPGLTAYEQYF